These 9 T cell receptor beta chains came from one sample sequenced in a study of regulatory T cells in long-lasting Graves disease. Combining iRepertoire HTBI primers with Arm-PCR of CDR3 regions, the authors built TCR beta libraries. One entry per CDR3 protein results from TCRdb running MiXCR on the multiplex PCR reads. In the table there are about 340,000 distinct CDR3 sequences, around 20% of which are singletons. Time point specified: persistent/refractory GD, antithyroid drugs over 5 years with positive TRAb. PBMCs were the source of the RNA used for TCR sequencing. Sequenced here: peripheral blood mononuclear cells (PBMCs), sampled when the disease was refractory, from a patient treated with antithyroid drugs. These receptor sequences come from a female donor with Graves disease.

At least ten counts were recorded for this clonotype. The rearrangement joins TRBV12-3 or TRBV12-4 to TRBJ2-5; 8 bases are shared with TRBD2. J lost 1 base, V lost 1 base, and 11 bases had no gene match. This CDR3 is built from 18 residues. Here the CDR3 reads CASSLGLIRAGGQETQYF. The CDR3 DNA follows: TGTGCCAGCAGTTTAGGCCTTATACGGGCGGGAGGCCAAGAGACCCAGTACTTC.

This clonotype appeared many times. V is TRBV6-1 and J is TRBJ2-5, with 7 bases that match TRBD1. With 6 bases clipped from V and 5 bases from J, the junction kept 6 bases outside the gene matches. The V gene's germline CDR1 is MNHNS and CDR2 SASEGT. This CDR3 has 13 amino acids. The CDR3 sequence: CASRMTGSETQYF. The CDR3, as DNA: TGTGCCAGCAGAATGACAGGGTCGGAGACCCAGTACTTC.

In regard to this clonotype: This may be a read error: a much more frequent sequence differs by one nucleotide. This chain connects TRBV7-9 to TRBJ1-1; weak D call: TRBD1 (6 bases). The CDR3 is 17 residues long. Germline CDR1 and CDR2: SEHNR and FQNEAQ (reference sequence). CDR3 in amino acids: CANSRQPAGGANTEAFF. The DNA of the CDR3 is TGTGCCAACAGCCGACAACCGGCGGGGGGGGCGAACACTGAAGCTTTCTTT.

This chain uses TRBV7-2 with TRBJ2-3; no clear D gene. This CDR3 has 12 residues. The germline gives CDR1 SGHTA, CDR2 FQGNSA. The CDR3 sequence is CSSGPRTDTQYF. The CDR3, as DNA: TGTTCATCCGGGCCCCGCACAGATACGCAGTATTTT.

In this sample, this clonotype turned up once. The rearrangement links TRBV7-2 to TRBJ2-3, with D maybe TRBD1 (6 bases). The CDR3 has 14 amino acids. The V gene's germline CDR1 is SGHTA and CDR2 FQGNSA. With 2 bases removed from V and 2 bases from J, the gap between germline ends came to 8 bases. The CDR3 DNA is TGTGCCAGCAGCTTACAGGGGACCACAGATACGCAGTATTTT. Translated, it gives CASSLQGTTDTQYF.

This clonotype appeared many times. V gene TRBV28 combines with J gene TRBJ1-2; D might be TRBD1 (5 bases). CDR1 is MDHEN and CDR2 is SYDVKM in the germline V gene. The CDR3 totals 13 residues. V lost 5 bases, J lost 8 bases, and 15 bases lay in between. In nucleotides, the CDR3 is TGTGCCAGCAGTCACGGGACCGTTGTGGGCTACACCTTC. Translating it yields CASSHGTVVGYTF.

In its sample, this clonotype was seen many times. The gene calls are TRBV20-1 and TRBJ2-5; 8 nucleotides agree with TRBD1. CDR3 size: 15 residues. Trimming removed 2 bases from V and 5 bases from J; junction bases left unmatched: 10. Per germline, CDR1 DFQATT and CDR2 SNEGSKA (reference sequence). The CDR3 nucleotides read TGCAGTGCTAGAAACACGCCCCAGGGGGCGGAGACCCAGTACTTC. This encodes CSARNTPQGAETQYF.

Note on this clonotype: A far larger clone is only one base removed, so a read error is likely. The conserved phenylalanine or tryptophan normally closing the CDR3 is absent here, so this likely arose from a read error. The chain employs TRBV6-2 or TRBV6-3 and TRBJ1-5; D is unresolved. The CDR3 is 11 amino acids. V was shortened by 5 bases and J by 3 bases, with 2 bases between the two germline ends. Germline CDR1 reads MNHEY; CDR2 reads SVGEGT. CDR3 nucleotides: TGTGCCAGCAGTAACAATCAGCCCCAGCATCTT. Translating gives CASSNNQPQHL.

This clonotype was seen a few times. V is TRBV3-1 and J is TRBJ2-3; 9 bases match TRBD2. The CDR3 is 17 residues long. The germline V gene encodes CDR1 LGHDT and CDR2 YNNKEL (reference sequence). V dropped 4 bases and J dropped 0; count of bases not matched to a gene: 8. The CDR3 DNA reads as TGTGCCAGCAGCCGCGGACTAGCGCACCGGAGCACAGATACGCAGTATTTT. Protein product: CASSRGLAHRSTDTQYF.